The rows below give T cell receptor beta chains drawn from one sample of a study of regulatory T cells in long-lasting Graves disease. TCRdb called the multiplex PCR reads again in MiXCR, with one record for every CDR3 protein. Of approximately 440,000 distinct CDR3 sequences in the sample, about a quarter are singletons; the top ten hold about 26%. The sequencing used peripheral blood mononuclear cells (PBMCs), collected when the disease was refractory, from a patient treated with antithyroid drugs. The receptors originated from a female donor with Graves disease. CDR3s include the opening cysteine and the closing phenylalanine or tryptophan.

V: TRBV20-1; CDR3: CSATLGETQYF
V: TRBV13; CDR3: CASSFAGGTGELFF
V: TRBV6-2/TRBV6-3; CDR3: CASRTRTGGSANGVEQYF
V: TRBV5-6; CDR3: CASSSKQGRAGANVLTF
V: TRBV9; CDR3: CASSVQDDEKLFF
V: TRBV7-2; CDR3: CASSLDDRVHGYTF
V: TRBV12-3/TRBV12-4; CDR3: CASSLGTGGLGSYEQYF
V: TRBV15; CDR3: CATSTRTGTTYEQYF
V: TRBV5-1; CDR3: CASNLGTDTQYF
V: TRBV12-3/TRBV12-4; CDR3: CASSPFRPAKTGELFF
V: TRBV6-1; CDR3: CASRWEVGSGAFF
V: TRBV30; CDR3: CAWSSRSRGGYTF
V: TRBV28; CDR3: CASSLGTGPYGYTF
V: TRBV6-1; CDR3: CASREDRIYGYTF
V: TRBV28; CDR3: CASSNRQAGGEPQHF
V: TRBV20-1; CDR3: CSARGSGEVNQPQHF
V: TRBV15; CDR3: CATSPDRVGEKLFF
V: TRBV28; CDR3: CASREGGGNTEAFF
V: TRBV20-1; CDR3: CSAEQGGTEAFF
V: TRBV19; CDR3: CASSIGSQGGNQPQHF
V: TRBV5-1; CDR3: CASSLYGDGGYEKLFF
V: TRBV7-9; CDR3: CASSLEGGRYTEAFF
V: TRBV6-2/TRBV6-3; CDR3: CASSDRISGANVLTF
V: TRBV18; CDR3: CASSPPLRAGLEGYEQYF
V: TRBV20-1; CDR3: CSARALAVLTRQYF
V: TRBV7-2; CDR3: CASSPRAAGREQYF
V: TRBV7-9; CDR3: CASSLAKAKRNSDAAEAFF
V: TRBV5-6; CDR3: CASSLETGVSPLHF
V: TRBV5-1; CDR3: CASSPINGGTEAFF
V: TRBV28; CDR3: CASDSGRWSSPLHF
V: TRBV3-1; CDR3: CASRNQGGYEQYF
V: TRBV9; CDR3: CASSVGGLAGSGPWETQYF
V: TRBV24-1; CDR3: CATSKTGGYNEQFF
V: TRBV20-1; CDR3: CGATSGTTFYNEQFF
V: TRBV7-9; CDR3: CASSSNTDTQYF
V: TRBV12-3/TRBV12-4; CDR3: CASVGRDYGYTF
V: TRBV10-3; CDR3: CAISEQVANYGYTF
V: TRBV4-2; CDR3: CASSRTLAGGAEQYF
V: TRBV20-1; CDR3: CSSQGLETQYF
V: TRBV6-1; CDR3: CASSRNGASGTDTQYF
V: TRBV29-1; CDR3: CSVEGWVANYGYTF
V: TRBV6-1; CDR3: CASSPRRAGVGELFF
V: TRBV7-2; CDR3: CASSLPPGQDSYEQYF
V: TRBV2; CDR3: CASERDLGETQYF
V: TRBV3-1; CDR3: CASSQGTASTDTQYF
V: TRBV15; CDR3: CATSVRLGFYGYTF
V: TRBV12-3/TRBV12-4; CDR3: CASSFEGELFF